Below, 17 T cell receptor beta chains from the same sample are listed, as sequenced in a study of blood T cell repertoires in COVID-19. Some clones are missing from TCRdb's copy, which holds only in-frame ones; the method was immunoSEQ multiplex PCR. The table records around 39,000 clones, roughly 88% of them present only once. The sequenced material came from peripheral blood. The source of these receptors is a man in his 60s with active COVID-19.

This clone was seen a handful of times. The chain is built from TRBV7-9 and TRBJ2-1, with D maybe TRBD2 (6 bases). The germline V and J ends were trimmed by 4 bases and 0 bases, with 13 bases remaining between them. This CDR3 spans 16 amino acids. The V gene's germline CDR1 is SEHNR and CDR2 FQNEAQ (reference sequence). In DNA form, the CDR3 reads TGTGCCAGCAGCTCCACCGGGACTTCCTCCTACAATGAGCAGTTCTTC. It is translated as CASSSTGTSSYNEQFF.

The chain employs TRBV21-1 and TRBJ2-6; TRBD1 is the table's D call, not checked against the DNA. TRBV21-1 is designated a pseudogene. The CDR3 has 14 residues. The DNA for the CDR3 is TGTGCCAGCAGCAACAGGGTTGGGGCCAACGTCCTGACTTTC. Its translation is CASSNRVGANVLTF.

V is TRBV10-3 and J is TRBJ2-1; 9 bases align to TRBD2. V shed 8 bases and J 9 bases; nucleotides not matched to a gene: 5. The CDR3 is 12 amino acids. Germline V CDR1 and CDR2: ENHRY, SYGVKD. The CDR3 region has the DNA TGTGCCATCGGTCCAGCGGGAGGTGAGCAGTTCTTC. Translated: CAIGPAGGEQFF.

The CDR3 spells CAWNRDGEKLFF. The CDR3 DNA is TGTGCCTGGAACAGGGATGGCGAAAAACTGTTTTTT. The chain uses TRBV30 and TRBJ1-4; TRBD1 is a possible D gene (6 bases). V lost 4 bases and J 8 bases, leaving 11 bases between the germline ends. The CDR3 loop spans 12 amino acids. Germline CDR1 is GTSNPN and CDR2 is SVGIG (reference sequence).

The table lists this clone with a few counts. The genes are TRBV28 and TRBJ2-1; D might be TRBD2 (7 bases). This CDR3 spans 15 amino acids. Per germline, CDR1 MDHEN and CDR2 SYDVKM. The V end lost 2 bases, the J end lost 5 bases, and 13 bases lay between the germline ends. CDR3 bases: TGTGCCAGCAGTTTAGCGGGGGCTAATCACAATGAGCAGTTCTTC. This gives the protein CASSLAGANHNEQFF.

This rearrangement joins TRBV4-1 to TRBJ2-7, with 7 bases lining up with TRBD2. Germline V gene lookup returns CDR1 MGHRA and CDR2 YSYEKL. This CDR3 has 15 residues. The V segment lost 4 bases and the J segment 0 bases; nucleotides outside the gene matches: 6. In DNA, the CDR3 is TGCGCCAGCAGCCCGCTCACTAGCGCCTCCTACGAGCAGTACTTC. This gives the protein CASSPLTSASYEQYF.

The rearrangement joins TRBV9 to TRBJ2-3; TRBD2 matches at 13 bases. Per the germline V gene, CDR1 is SGDLS and CDR2 is YYNGEE. CDR3 length equals 17 residues. V trimming: 0 bases; J trimming: 4 bases; junction bases outside the gene matches: 5. The CDR3 DNA sequence: TGTGCCAGCAGCGTAGAAGAAACTAGCGGGAGGGCAGATACGCAGTATTTT. This encodes CASSVEETSGRADTQYF.

This clone has a handful of counts. This chain connects TRBV5-4 to TRBJ1-6, with a tentative D call TRBD1 (5 bases). The length of the CDR3 is 16 residues. In germline, CDR1 is SGHNT, CDR2 YYREEE (reference sequence). V gave up 1 base and J gave up 2 bases, with 10 bases separating them. CDR3 coding DNA: TGTGCCAGCAGCTTGATGGACACTGCCTATAATTCACCCCTCCACTTT. The encoded protein is CASSLMDTAYNSPLHF.

The chain combines TRBV7-2 with TRBJ2-3; D unresolved. Germline-derived CDR1 and CDR2 are SGHTA and FQGNSA. This CDR3 region has 13 residues. V was shortened by 2 bases and J by 3 bases, with 6 bases between the two germline ends. CDR3 residues: CASSLSSTDTQYF. CDR3 sequence (DNA): TGTGCCAGCAGCTTATCTTCTACAGATACGCAGTATTTT.

The chain employs TRBV19 and TRBJ1-2; 9 bases are shared with TRBD1. Per germline, CDR1 LNHDA and CDR2 SQIVND (reference sequence). V lost 5 bases to trimming and J lost 7 bases; unmatched junction nucleotides: 11. The CDR3 is made up of 15 amino acids. The CDR3, as DNA: TGTGCCAGTAGTGTCGACAGGGGGATTGGGAGTGGCTACACCTTC. This translates into CASSVDRGIGSGYTF.

The gene calls are TRBV6-4 and TRBJ1-1, with 8 bases aligning to TRBD1. In germline, CDR1 is MRHNA, CDR2 SNTAGT. CDR3 length equals 15 residues. With V trimmed by 7 bases and J by 4 bases, 11 bases remained unmatched. This CDR3 reads CASNIQQGGVTEAFF. The CDR3 DNA sequence: TGTGCCAGCAACATTCAACAGGGGGGAGTCACTGAAGCTTTCTTT.

The genes are TRBV6-5 and TRBJ1-3; no clear D gene. The germline V and J ends were trimmed by 6 bases and 1 base, with 10 bases remaining between them. The CDR3 runs 14 residues. Germline V lookup: CDR1 MNHEY, CDR2 SVGAGI. CDR3 nucleotide sequence: TGTGCCAGCAGACGGACTGCTTCTGGAAACACCATATATTTT. Translating it yields CASRRTASGNTIYF.

The genes are TRBV7-2 and TRBJ1-5; 8 bases match TRBD1. CDR1 is SGHTA and CDR2 is FQGNSA in the germline V gene. CDR3 length equals 15 residues. Germline trimming cut 2 bases from V and 1 base from J; bases unmatched to any gene: 1. DNA of the CDR3: TGTGCCAGCAGCTTAAGACAGGGGAGCAATCAGCCCCAGCATTTT. Protein: CASSLRQGSNQPQHF.

The chain joins TRBV5-1 to TRBJ1-1; TRBD1 aligns across 8 bases. V lost 0 bases and J lost 0; bases outside the gene matches: 1. CDR3 size: 15 residues. Looked up from germline, CDR1 is SGHRS and CDR2 is YFSETQ. The chain's CDR3 is CASSLAGQVNTEAFF. CDR3 nucleotides: TGCGCCAGCAGCTTGGCGGGACAGGTGAACACTGAAGCTTTCTTT.

V and J are TRBV9 and TRBJ2-3; 10 bases line up with TRBD2. The V gene's germline CDR1 is SGDLS and CDR2 YYNGEE. With 3 bases clipped from V and 0 bases from J, the junction kept 1 base outside the gene matches. The CDR3 runs 15 residues. CDR3 sequence (DNA): TGTGCCAGCAGCGCTAGCGGGGGAAGCACAGATACGCAGTATTTT. Its protein is CASSASGGSTDTQYF.

This chain links TRBV2 with TRBJ1-5; TRBD1 is a possible D gene (6 bases). The CDR3 runs 14 residues. Germline V gene data show CDR1 as SNHLY and CDR2 as FYNNEI. V shed 4 bases and J shed 1 base, with 8 bases lying between them. In DNA form, the CDR3 reads TGTGCCAGCAGTGCCCAGGGGAGCAATCAGCCCCAGCATTTT. The encoded protein is CASSAQGSNQPQHF.

CDR3 sequence: CASSKDSQGKTQYF. DNA for the CDR3: TGTGCCAGTAGTAAGGACTCTCAAGGGAAGACCCAGTACTTC. The chain is built from TRBV19 and TRBJ2-5; the D gene is possibly TRBD2 (5 bases). CDR1 LNHDA and CDR2 SQIVND come from the germline V gene (reference sequence). V lost 4 bases to trimming and J lost 6 bases, with 15 bases between them. The CDR3 sequence is 14 residues long.